The present TCR beta chain was sequenced within a study of cytomegalovirus exposure and HLA in healthy donors. Study observations and caveats: Three of the chains that were CMV-associated were confirmed in vitro to be specific for CMV antigens. Several of the most significant clusters were apparently associated with common viral pathogens in a later analysis.

CDR1 and CDR2 from the germline V gene are SSHAT and FNYEAQ (reference sequence). The CDR3 loop spans 15 amino acids. Primers: 60 Vbeta forward and 13 Jbeta reverse. Assay used: immunoSEQ multiplex PCR; TCRdb lists only in-frame clones, some missing. Here the sample table reports approximately 75,000 clones. With regard to this clone: Its antigen is unidentified. The junction departs from the called germline gene at one end, perhaps through a read error.

This receptor was obtained from a man aged 35-49 years in good health and CMV-seronegative. The rearrangement links TRBV7-7 to TRBJ2-1; 9 nucleotides line up with TRBD2. The specimen was PBMCs. The CDR3 DNA reads TGTGCTAGCAGCTTGAAGGGTGGGACTAGCTATGAGCAGTTCTTC. This translates into CASSLKGGTSYEQFF.